The 28 T cell receptor beta chains in this list originate from one sample, sequenced in a study of pediatric ulcerative colitis. The protocol was immunoSEQ multiplex PCR, while the TCRdb copy is restricted to in-frame clones and leaves out a portion. The sample records tens of thousands of clones, 71% being singletons. Rectal tissue came from one to two pinch biopsies taken at colonoscopy. Sequencing was carried out using gut tissue. These TCRs come from a boy aged 5 to 17 with severe ulcerative colitis.

The chain couples TRBV30 to TRBJ2-1, with D unclear. With 0 bases removed from V and 5 bases from J, the gap between germline ends came to 17 bases. CDR1 is GTSNPN, CDR2 SVGIG, per germline (reference sequence). CDR3 length equals 16 residues. The CDR3 region is CAWSVFETIRNNEQFF. The CDR3 DNA sequence: TGTGCCTGGAGTGTATTCGAGACCATCAGAAACAATGAGCAGTTCTTC.

V and J are TRBV6-5 and TRBJ1-5, with unresolved D. The germline CDR1 and CDR2 sequences are MNHEY and SVGAGI. The CDR3 has 13 residues. V shed 0 bases and J shed 5 bases, with 5 bases lying between them. This CDR3 is CASSYSRDQPQHF. The CDR3 DNA is TGTGCCAGCAGTTACTCGCGGGATCAGCCCCAGCATTTT.

This CDR3 is CASRQTLASGLRETQYF. CDR3 sequence (DNA): TGTGCCAGCAGACAAACCCTGGCTAGCGGATTACGAGAGACCCAGTACTTC. The chain joins TRBV7-2 to TRBJ2-5; 7 nucleotides align to TRBD2. Germline assignment: CDR1 SGHTA and CDR2 FQGNSA. V lost 6 bases to trimming and J lost 4 bases; unmatched junction nucleotides: 17. There are 17 residues in the CDR3.

The V call is TRBV28, the J call TRBJ2-1; TRBD2 matches 10 bases. CDR3 size: 15 residues. The trim removed 4 bases at V and 7 bases at J, leaving 7 bases unmatched. Germline V CDR1 and CDR2: MDHEN, SYDVKM. The CDR3 reads CASSSSSGGLNEQFF. In DNA, the CDR3 is TGTGCCAGCAGTTCTAGTAGCGGGGGGCTTAATGAGCAGTTCTTC.

J is TRBJ2-2 and V is TRBV4-3; weak D call: TRBD1 (5 bases). CDR3 length: 16 residues. Between the trimmed V and J ends, which lost 1 base and 1 base, there was a span of 10 bases. Per the germline V gene, CDR1 is LGHNA and CDR2 is YSLEER. This CDR3 reads CASSQGQGRNTGELFF. The CDR3 coding sequence is TGCGCCAGCAGCCAAGGGCAGGGTAGGAACACCGGGGAGCTGTTTTTT.

J is TRBJ2-1 and V is TRBV5-6; D may match TRBD1 or TRBD2 (8 bases each). This CDR3 has 14 amino acids. Trimming shortened V by 3 bases and J by 12 bases, and 19 bases separated the two germline ends. CDR1 is SGHDT, CDR2 YYEEEE, per germline. As DNA, the CDR3 is TGTGCCAGCAGCTCACAAATTAGCGGGACAGGGCAGTTCTTC. Its protein product is CASSSQISGTGQFF.

This clone appeared once. The rearrangement uses TRBV5-6 and TRBJ1-2, with D maybe TRBD1 (5 bases). Deletions cut 4 bases from V and 3 bases from J, with 13 bases between. Germline V lookup: CDR1 SGHDT, CDR2 YYEEEE. The CDR3 extends over 14 amino acids. For the CDR3, the DNA is TGTGCCAGCAGCCTACTCTGGGGGGACTATGGCTACACCTTC. Protein: CASSLLWGDYGYTF.

CDR3 in amino acids: CASSLDPDLYNSPLHF. DNA for the CDR3: TGTGCCAGCAGCTTAGATCCGGACCTTTATAATTCACCCCTCCACTTT. The rearrangement joins TRBV7-2 to TRBJ1-6; D gene uncertain. The V and J ends lost 1 base and 4 bases respectively, with 11 bases between them. The CDR3 runs to 16 residues. Germline assignment: CDR1 SGHTA and CDR2 FQGNSA.

The chain combines TRBV10-3 with TRBJ1-4; 9 bases are shared with TRBD1. The CDR3 runs 16 residues. Germline CDR1 ENHRY, CDR2 SYGVKD. The ends lost 0 bases at V and 10 bases at J; junction bases unmatched: 9. CDR3 residues: CAISESTGQGRRKLFF. The CDR3, as DNA: TGTGCCATCAGTGAGTCGACGGGACAGGGTAGGAGAAAACTGTTTTTT.

The chain recombines TRBV19 with TRBJ1-5; maybe TRBD1 (5 bases). Germline V lookup: CDR1 LNHDA, CDR2 SQIVND (reference sequence). The V end lost 2 bases, the J end lost 0 bases, and 14 bases lay between the germline ends. This CDR3 has 17 amino acids. For the CDR3, the DNA is TGTGCCAGTAGTATATCGCCTTGGGGCGCTAGCAATCAGCCCCAGCATTTT. This codes for CASSISPWGASNQPQHF.

The genes are TRBV29-1 and TRBJ2-1; D may be TRBD1 or TRBD2 (5 bases each). There are 16 residues in the CDR3. Trimming removed 4 bases at V and 0 bases at J, with 16 bases between. Germline V gives CDR1 SQVTM, CDR2 ANQGSEA. The CDR3 region is CSVVPAGTSSYNEQFF. The DNA of the CDR3 is TGCAGCGTTGTTCCCGCCGGGACGAGCTCCTACAATGAGCAGTTCTTC.

The chain recombines TRBV2 with TRBJ1-5, with 9 bases fitting TRBD1. V trimming: 3 bases; J trimming: 5 bases; junction bases outside the gene matches: 8. This CDR3 contains 16 residues. Germline V gives CDR1 SNHLY, CDR2 FYNNEI. CDR3 in DNA: TGTGCCAGCAGTGATGGGGGACAGGGATGGCATCAGCCCCAGCATTTT. Translated: CASSDGGQGWHQPQHF.

This sequence joins TRBV7-2 and TRBJ2-3; D is uncertain. CDR3 length: 15 residues. V shed 3 bases and J shed 5 bases, with 15 bases lying between them. From germline, CDR1 is SGHTA and CDR2 FQGNSA. The chain's CDR3 is CASSFRAPPGDTQYF. The DNA for the CDR3 is TGTGCCAGCAGCTTCCGGGCCCCCCCGGGAGATACGCAGTATTTT.

As concerns this clone: Additional DNA sequences in this sample encode the identical CDR3. The chain uses TRBV5-1 and TRBJ1-4, with D perhaps TRBD1 (5 bases). Looked up from germline, CDR1 is SGHRS and CDR2 is YFSETQ. V was clipped by 0 bases and J by 2 bases, with 5 bases between them. This CDR3 comprises 14 residues. This CDR3 is CASSLGGTNEKLFF. In DNA form, the CDR3 reads TGCGCCAGCAGCTTGGGGGGGACTAATGAAAAACTGTTTTTT.

Only a few counts were recorded for this clone. The J gene is TRBJ1-4, the V gene TRBV5-4; tentatively, D is TRBD1 (5 bases). The CDR3 has 15 amino acids. V lost 3 bases and J 1 base, leaving 10 bases between the germline ends. In germline, CDR1 is SGHNT, CDR2 YYREEE (reference sequence). Here the CDR3 reads CASSSGGGTNEKLFF. In nucleotides, the CDR3 is TGTGCCAGCAGCTCCGGCGGGGGAACTAATGAAAAACTGTTTTTT.

V usage is TRBV4-3 and J usage is TRBJ1-4, with D maybe TRBD1 (5 bases). V was shortened by 4 bases and J by 8 bases, with 17 bases between the two germline ends. Germline values: CDR1 LGHNA, CDR2 YSLEER. The CDR3 has 15 residues. The CDR3 loop reads CASSPNRAGWEKLFF. In DNA, the CDR3 is TGCGCCAGCAGCCCCAATAGGGCAGGGTGGGAAAAACTGTTTTTT.

The chain carries TRBV27 and TRBJ2-3, with D possibly TRBD2 on 5 matching bases. Per germline, CDR1 MNHEY and CDR2 SMNVEV (reference sequence). The ends were cut back, 5 bases at V and 2 bases at J, with 17 bases in the middle. This CDR3 is 16 amino acids long. The CDR3 spells CASSTFTLGNTDTQYF. CDR3 DNA sequence: TGTGCCAGCAGTACTTTCACCCTCGGGAACACAGATACGCAGTATTTT.

To note about this clone: Different DNA sequences within this sample yield the same CDR3. The V call is TRBV19, the J call TRBJ1-5; no definite D call. V dropped 5 bases and J dropped 5 bases, with 7 bases sitting between them. In germline, CDR1 is LNHDA, CDR2 SQIVND (reference sequence). CDR3 size: 12 residues. Written as DNA, the CDR3 is TGTGCCAGTAGTTGGCTAGATCAGCCCCAGCATTTT. Its protein product is CASSWLDQPQHF.

This clone was recorded once. V is TRBV7-9 and J is TRBJ1-4; perhaps TRBD1 as D (5 bases). V was shortened by 7 bases and J by 3 bases, with 12 bases between the two germline ends. The germline CDR1 and CDR2 sequences are SEHNR and FQNEAQ (reference sequence). CDR3 length equals 14 residues. CDR3 in DNA: TGTGCCAGCACCCATCCAGGGTCTAATGAAAAACTGTTTTTT. It translates to CASTHPGSNEKLFF. The whole variable domain, filled in from reference TRBV7-9 and TRBJ1-4, reads DTGVSQNPRHKITKRGQNVTFRCDPISEHNRLYWYRQTLGQGPEFLTYFQNEAQLEKSRLLSDRFSAERPKGSFSTLEIQRTEQGDSAMYLCASTHPGSNEKLFFGSGTQLSVL.

The CDR3 DNA reads TGTGCCAGCAGAGCTCGACTAGCGGCCACCGGGGAGCTGTTTTTT. This gives the protein CASRARLAATGELFF. The chain recombines TRBV27 with TRBJ2-2; TRBD2 matches 9 bases. The CDR3 runs to 15 residues. Germline CDR1 is MNHEY and CDR2 is SMNVEV (reference sequence). The trim removed 6 bases at V and 4 bases at J, leaving 6 bases unmatched.

This chain connects TRBV7-2 to TRBJ2-3; D ambiguous. Trimming took 4 bases from V and 8 from J, leaving 10 bases between them. Germline V lookup: CDR1 SGHTA, CDR2 FQGNSA. The CDR3 spans 12 residues. CDR3 nucleotides: TGTGCCAGCAGCTACCAATTTGGTACGCAGTATTTT. This encodes CASSYQFGTQYF.

The chain employs TRBV6-1 and TRBJ1-5; D might be TRBD1 (5 bases). CDR1 and CDR2 from the germline V gene are MNHNS and SASEGT. CDR3 length: 17 amino acids. Trimming left V 3 bases short and J 1 base short, with 16 bases between. The CDR3 nucleotides read TGTGCCAGCAGTGACGTCGGGGGGAGTTGGAGCAATCAGCCCCAGCATTTT. Translating gives CASSDVGGSWSNQPQHF.

This chain joins TRBV29-1 and TRBJ1-1; TRBD1 might be the D (5 bases). V lost 2 bases and J lost 4, with 11 bases in between. Germline assignment: CDR1 SQVTM and CDR2 ANQGSEA. This CDR3 has 13 amino acids. CDR3 bases: TGCAGCGTTGAATTATCCGGGGGCACTGAAGCTTTCTTT. It is translated as CSVELSGGTEAFF.

This clone was counted a few times. The sample carries other DNA sequences with the same CDR3. This chain connects TRBV4-1 to TRBJ2-1, with 9 bases lining up with TRBD2. The CDR3 is made up of 15 amino acids. V gave up 4 bases and J gave up 5 bases; unmatched junction bases: 6. Germline V gene sequence: CDR1 MGHRA, CDR2 YSYEKL. The CDR3 region has the DNA TGCGCCAGCAGCCGAGCGGGGGGCCCGGACAATGAGCAGTTCTTC. Its translation: CASSRAGGPDNEQFF.

This chain joins TRBV6-1 and TRBJ1-5; 8 nucleotides line up with TRBD1. CDR1 is MNHNS, CDR2 SASEGT, per germline. The CDR3 length is 15 residues. J lost 6 bases, V lost 5 bases, and 9 bases had no gene match. The CDR3 DNA follows: TGTGCCAGCAGTCAGGACAGGGTCGGGGGTCAGCCCCAGCATTTT. This encodes CASSQDRVGGQPQHF.

The V and J genes are TRBV9 and TRBJ2-1; TRBD1 aligns across 10 bases. This CDR3 contains 16 residues. Germline V gives CDR1 SGDLS, CDR2 YYNGEE. V lost 2 bases to trimming and J lost 8 bases; unmatched junction nucleotides: 10. The CDR3 region has the DNA TGTGCCAGCAGCGTTGAGGGACAGGGGTTTGGTGATGAGCAGTTCTTC. This codes for CASSVEGQGFGDEQFF.

The genes are TRBV27 and TRBJ2-7; the match to TRBD1 covers 9 bases. There are 16 residues in the CDR3. Germline V gene sequence: CDR1 MNHEY, CDR2 SMNVEV (reference sequence). Losses at the gene ends were 5 bases for V and 7 bases for J; bases not matched to a gene: 15. CDR3 region: CASSGTTGQGLLEQYF. CDR3 coding DNA: TGTGCCAGCAGTGGAACTACGGGACAGGGACTGTTAGAGCAGTACTTC.

This clone was detected a few times. The chain uses TRBV6-1 and TRBJ1-1, with unresolved D. The CDR3 contains 14 residues. Per the germline V gene, CDR1 is MNHNS and CDR2 is SASEGT. V lost 4 bases, J lost 1 base, and 10 bases lay in between. The CDR3: CASSVVGENTEAFF. The CDR3 bases are TGTGCCAGCAGTGTAGTTGGAGAGAACACTGAAGCTTTCTTT.